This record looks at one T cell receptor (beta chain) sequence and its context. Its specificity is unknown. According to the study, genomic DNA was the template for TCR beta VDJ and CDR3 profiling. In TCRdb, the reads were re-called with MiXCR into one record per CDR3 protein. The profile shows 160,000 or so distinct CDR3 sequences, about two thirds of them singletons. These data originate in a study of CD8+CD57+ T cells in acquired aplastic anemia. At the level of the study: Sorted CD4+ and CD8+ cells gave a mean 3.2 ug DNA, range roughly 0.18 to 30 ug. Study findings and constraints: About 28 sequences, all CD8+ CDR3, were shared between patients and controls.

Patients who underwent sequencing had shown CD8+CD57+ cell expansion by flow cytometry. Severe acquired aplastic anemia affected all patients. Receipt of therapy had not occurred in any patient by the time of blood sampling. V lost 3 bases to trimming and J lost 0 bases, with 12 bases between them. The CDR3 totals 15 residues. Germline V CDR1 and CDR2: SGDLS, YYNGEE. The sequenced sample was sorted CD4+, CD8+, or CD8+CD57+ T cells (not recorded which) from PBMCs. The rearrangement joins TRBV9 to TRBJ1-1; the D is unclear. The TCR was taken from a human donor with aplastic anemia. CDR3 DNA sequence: TGTGCCAGCAGCGCCTGGACGGATCTGAACACTGAAGCTTTCTTT. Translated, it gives CASSAWTDLNTEAFF.